The 14 T cell receptor beta chains presented below share a single source sample, sequenced in a study of a mutant IDH1 vaccine in newly diagnosed glioma. Libraries were prepared by immunoSEQ multiplex PCR; TCRdb keeps only in-frame clonotypes and omits some of them. The table lists some 30,000 clones, 70% to 90% of them singletons. The antigens for these receptors are not known. Time point indicated: week 23, last vaccination. Each dose of the vaccine consisted of 300 ug of mutant IDH1 20-mer peptide, with topical imiquimod. This specimen was PBMCs, taken from a glioma patient whose treatment included an IDH1 peptide vaccine. These receptors all come from a middle-aged man with glioma.

The chain combines TRBV28 with TRBJ1-1, with 7 bases identical to TRBD1. Germline CDR1 is MDHEN and CDR2 is SYDVKM. The J segment lost 0 bases and the V segment lost 5 bases, leaving 9 bases of the junction unmatched. This CDR3 is built from 16 residues. The CDR3 here is CASSPGGFAVNTEAFF. The CDR3 coding sequence is TGTGCCAGCAGTCCAGGGGGGTTTGCAGTGAACACTGAAGCTTTCTTT.

This chain joins TRBV7-9 and TRBJ2-5, with 15 bases lining up with TRBD2. Germline-derived CDR1 and CDR2 are SEHNR and FQNEAQ (reference sequence). Trimming removed 5 bases from V and 4 bases from J; junction bases left unmatched: 5. The CDR3 loop spans 16 amino acids. CDR3 amino acids: CASSPKGLAGGETQYF. For the CDR3, the DNA is TGTGCCAGCAGCCCCAAGGGACTAGCGGGGGGAGAGACCCAGTACTTC. Full variable domain (rest looked up from reference TRBV7-9 and TRBJ2-5): DTGVSQNPRHKITKRGQNVTFRCDPISEHNRLYWYRQTLGQGPEFLTYFQNEAQLEKSRLLSDRFSAERPKGSFSTLEIQRTEQGDSAMYLCASSPKGLAGGETQYFGPGTRLLVL.

The sample holds one count of this clone. The chain joins TRBV6-5 to TRBJ2-7; D uncertain. Trimming left V 8 bases short and J 1 base short, with 15 bases between. This CDR3 has 14 amino acids. CDR1 and CDR2 (germline): MNHEY, SVGAGI. The CDR3 DNA is TGTGCCAGCTCTCCCGCTATGGGGTCCTACGAGCAGTACTTC. Protein product: CASSPAMGSYEQYF.

V and J are TRBV6-5 and TRBJ2-3; 7 bases agree with TRBD1. CDR1 and CDR2 from the germline V gene are MNHEY and SVGAGI. The CDR3 has 16 residues. V shed 2 bases and J 6 bases; nucleotides not matched to a gene: 11. CDR3 DNA sequence: TGTGCCAGCAGTTACCGAGGGGGCTTTGGTGGCGATACGCAGTATTTT. Its translation is CASSYRGGFGGDTQYF.

The chain couples TRBV4-1 to TRBJ2-7, with 7 nucleotides matching TRBD2. Germline V gene lookup returns CDR1 MGHRA and CDR2 YSYEKL. There are 16 residues in the CDR3. V dropped 4 bases and J dropped 2; count of bases not matched to a gene: 11. The CDR3: CASSPRDGGRPYEQYF. The CDR3 bases are TGCGCCAGCAGCCCAAGGGACGGCGGGAGACCCTACGAGCAGTACTTC.

Only a few counts were recorded for this clone. The J gene is TRBJ1-1, the V gene TRBV6-5, with no clear D. Trimming cost V 5 bases and J 0 bases, with 7 bases left between them. Germline loops: CDR1 MNHEY, CDR2 SVGAGI. The CDR3 covers 13 residues. In DNA, the CDR3 is TGTGCCAGCAGTCCCTGGGTGAACACTGAAGCTTTCTTT. Amino acids: CASSPWVNTEAFF.

V usage is TRBV10-3 and J usage is TRBJ2-7, with 12 bases identical to TRBD1. Trimming removed 4 bases from V and 6 bases from J; junction bases left unmatched: 7. The CDR3 runs 15 residues. Germline CDR1 ENHRY, CDR2 SYGVKD. CDR3 sequence reads: CAISGDRGLPGEQYF. The CDR3 bases are TGTGCCATCAGTGGGGACAGGGGGCTTCCAGGCGAGCAGTACTTC.

J is TRBJ2-2 and V is TRBV19, with TRBD2 as a possible D gene (5 bases). CDR3 length: 15 residues. The germline CDR1 and CDR2 sequences are LNHDA and SQIVND (reference sequence). The V end was cut by 2 bases, the J end by 5 bases, with 12 bases between. The CDR3 DNA is TGTGCCAGTAGTATAATACGGGGTAGGACCGGGGAGCTGTTTTTT. Its translation: CASSIIRGRTGELFF.

V gene TRBV28 combines with J gene TRBJ2-5, with TRBD1 matching over 11 bases. CDR1 and CDR2 (germline): MDHEN, SYDVKM. The CDR3 is 16 residues long. Losses at the gene ends were 1 base for V and 1 base for J; bases not matched to a gene: 2. CDR3 nucleotides: TGTGCCAGCAGTTTATTAGGACAGGGGGCCCAAGAGACCCAGTACTTC. Its translation: CASSLLGQGAQETQYF.

This sequence joins TRBV19 and TRBJ1-5; D unclear. The germline gives CDR1 LNHDA, CDR2 SQIVND (reference sequence). The CDR3 covers 13 residues. V shed 3 bases and J shed 3 bases, with 6 bases lying between them. The CDR3 loop is CASSIWTNQPQHF. CDR3 nucleotide sequence: TGTGCCAGTAGTATTTGGACCAATCAGCCCCAGCATTTT.

The V gene is TRBV9, the J gene TRBJ2-1, with 9 bases fitting TRBD2. Trimming took 4 bases from V and 1 from J; bases not matched to a gene: 12. CDR3 length: 18 amino acids. CDR1 is SGDLS, CDR2 YYNGEE, per germline. CDR3 bases: TGTGCCAGCAGCTTCCCGGGACTAGCAAAACTATCCTACAATGAGCAGTTCTTC. Encoded protein: CASSFPGLAKLSYNEQFF.

Here the CDR3 reads CASSTPLLPNYGYTF. The DNA of the CDR3 is TGTGCCAGCAGTACCCCCCTCTTGCCTAACTATGGCTACACCTTC. This sequence joins TRBV6-6 and TRBJ1-2, with D unresolved. Trimming took off 5 bases at V and 0 bases at J, with 13 bases between the two ends. CDR1 MNHNY and CDR2 SVGAGI come from the germline V gene (reference sequence). The CDR3 has 15 amino acids.

The chain links TRBV10-3 to TRBJ2-3; 12 positions agree with TRBD2. The CDR3 has 15 residues. Germline trimming cut 8 bases from V and 0 bases from J; bases unmatched to any gene: 3. Germline V gene data show CDR1 as ENHRY and CDR2 as SYGVKD. CDR3 nucleotide sequence: TGTGCCATCTCAACTAGCGGGAGGAGCACAGATACGCAGTATTTT. It specifies CAISTSGRSTDTQYF.

The chain joins TRBV10-3 to TRBJ1-2; D is undetermined. V gave up 5 bases and J gave up 6 bases, with 16 bases separating them. Germline V CDR1 and CDR2: ENHRY, SYGVKD. The CDR3 length is 14 residues. This chain's CDR3 is CAISPRTEGNGYTF. As DNA, the CDR3 is TGTGCCATCAGTCCGAGAACTGAAGGGAATGGCTACACCTTC.